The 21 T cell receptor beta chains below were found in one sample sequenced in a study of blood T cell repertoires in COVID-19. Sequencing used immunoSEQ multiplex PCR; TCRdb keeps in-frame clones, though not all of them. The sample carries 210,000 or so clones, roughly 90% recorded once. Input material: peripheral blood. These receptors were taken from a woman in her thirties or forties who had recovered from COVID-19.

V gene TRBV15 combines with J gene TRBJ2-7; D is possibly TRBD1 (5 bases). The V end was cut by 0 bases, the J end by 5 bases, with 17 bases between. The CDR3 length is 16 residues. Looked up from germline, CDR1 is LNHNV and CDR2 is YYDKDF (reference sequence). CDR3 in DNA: TGTGCCACCAGCAGAGAGGGCCCAGGGCGCTTGGACGAGCAGTACTTC. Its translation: CATSREGPGRLDEQYF. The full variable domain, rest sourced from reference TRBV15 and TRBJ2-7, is DAMVIQNPRYQVTQFGKPVTLSCSQTLNHNVMYWYQQKSSQAPKLLFHYYDKDFNNEADTPDNFQSRRPNTSFCFLDIRSPGLGDTAMYLCATSREGPGRLDEQYFGPGTRLTVT.

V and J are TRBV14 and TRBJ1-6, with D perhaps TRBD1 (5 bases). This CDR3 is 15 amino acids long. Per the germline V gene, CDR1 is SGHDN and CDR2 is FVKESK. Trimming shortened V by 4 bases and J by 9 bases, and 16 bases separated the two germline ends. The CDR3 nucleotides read TGTGCCAGCAGCCTGGGGGGAGGCGAGGCTTCACCCCTCCACTTT. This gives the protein CASSLGGGEASPLHF.

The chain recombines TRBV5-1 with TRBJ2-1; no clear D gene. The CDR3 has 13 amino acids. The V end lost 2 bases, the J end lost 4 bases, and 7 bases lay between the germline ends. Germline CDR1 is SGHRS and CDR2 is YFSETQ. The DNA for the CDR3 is TGCGCCAGCAGCTTCAACGAGTACAATGAGCAGTTCTTC. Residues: CASSFNEYNEQFF.

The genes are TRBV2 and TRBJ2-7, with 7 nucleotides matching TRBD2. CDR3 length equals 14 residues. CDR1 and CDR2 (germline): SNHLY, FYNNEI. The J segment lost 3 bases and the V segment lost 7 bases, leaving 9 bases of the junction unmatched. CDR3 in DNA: TGTGCCAGCACTGTCCTCTCTAGCGGCTACGAGCAGTACTTC. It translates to CASTVLSSGYEQYF.

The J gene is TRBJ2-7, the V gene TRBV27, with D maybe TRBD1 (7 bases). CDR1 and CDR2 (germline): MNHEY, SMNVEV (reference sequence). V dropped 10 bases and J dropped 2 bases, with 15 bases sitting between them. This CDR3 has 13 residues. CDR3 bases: TGTGCCACAAGCCTCAGGGGGGCCTACGAGCAGTACTTC. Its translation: CATSLRGAYEQYF.

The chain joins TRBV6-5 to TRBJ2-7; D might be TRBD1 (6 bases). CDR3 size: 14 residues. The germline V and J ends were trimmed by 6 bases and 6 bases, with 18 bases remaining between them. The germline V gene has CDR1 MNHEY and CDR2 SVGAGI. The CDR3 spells CASRYGQGTGEQYF. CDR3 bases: TGTGCCAGCAGATATGGGCAGGGGACCGGCGAGCAGTACTTC.

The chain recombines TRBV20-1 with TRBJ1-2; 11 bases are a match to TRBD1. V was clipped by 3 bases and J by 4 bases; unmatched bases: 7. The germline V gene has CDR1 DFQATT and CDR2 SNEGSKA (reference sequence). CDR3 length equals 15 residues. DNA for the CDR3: TGCAGTGCTAGTAAACAGGGGACAGGGGGCTATGGCTACACCTTC. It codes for CSASKQGTGGYGYTF.

DNA of the CDR3: TGTGCCAGCTCCTCCGGACAGGTTGCGAATTCACCCCTCCACTTT. Encoded protein: CASSSGQVANSPLHF. The V and J genes are TRBV18 and TRBJ1-6; TRBD1 matches 7 bases. Losses at the gene ends were 6 bases for V and 7 bases for J; bases not matched to a gene: 9. Germline values: CDR1 KGHSH, CDR2 LQKENI. This CDR3 has 15 amino acids.

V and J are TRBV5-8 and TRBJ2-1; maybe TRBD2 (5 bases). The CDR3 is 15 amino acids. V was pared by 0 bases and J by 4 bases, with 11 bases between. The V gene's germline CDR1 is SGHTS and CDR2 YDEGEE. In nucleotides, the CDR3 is TGTGCCAGCAGCTTGGGAGCGGACCAGTACAATGAGCAGTTCTTC. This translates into CASSLGADQYNEQFF.

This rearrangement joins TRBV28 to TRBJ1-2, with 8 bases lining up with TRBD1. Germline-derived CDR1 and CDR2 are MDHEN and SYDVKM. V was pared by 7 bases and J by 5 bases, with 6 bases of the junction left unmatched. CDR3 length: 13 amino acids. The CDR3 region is CASISGQAYGYTF. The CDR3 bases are TGTGCCAGCATCTCGGGACAGGCTTATGGCTACACCTTC.

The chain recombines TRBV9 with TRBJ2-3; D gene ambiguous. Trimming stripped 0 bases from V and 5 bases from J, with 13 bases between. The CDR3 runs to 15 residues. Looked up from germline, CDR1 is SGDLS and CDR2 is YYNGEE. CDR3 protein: CASSVARPSGDTQYF. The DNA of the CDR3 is TGTGCCAGCAGCGTAGCTCGCCCATCGGGAGATACGCAGTATTTT.

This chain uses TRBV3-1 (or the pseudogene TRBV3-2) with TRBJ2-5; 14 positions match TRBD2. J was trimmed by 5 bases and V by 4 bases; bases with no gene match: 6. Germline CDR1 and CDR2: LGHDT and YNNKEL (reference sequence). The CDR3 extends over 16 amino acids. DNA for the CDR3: TGTGCCAGCAGCCGAGGACTAGCGGGAGGTCGGGAGACCCAGTACTTC. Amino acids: CASSRGLAGGRETQYF.

CDR3 nucleotide sequence: TGTGCCAGCAGCCTAGGACAGGGGGCGACCGGGGAGCTGTTTTTT. As protein: CASSLGQGATGELFF. The chain carries TRBV7-2 and TRBJ2-2; 11 bases map to TRBD1. The CDR3 is made up of 15 amino acids. The V gene's germline CDR1 is SGHTA and CDR2 FQGNSA. V dropped 5 bases and J dropped 5; count of bases not matched to a gene: 4.

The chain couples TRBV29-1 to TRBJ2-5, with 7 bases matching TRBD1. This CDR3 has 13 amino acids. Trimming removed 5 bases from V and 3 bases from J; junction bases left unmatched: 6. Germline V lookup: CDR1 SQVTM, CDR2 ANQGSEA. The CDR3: CSVPMGQKETQYF. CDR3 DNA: TGCAGCGTTCCAATGGGACAGAAAGAGACCCAGTACTTC.

The CDR3 DNA follows: TGTGCCTGGGCCAGACAGGGCTCAGAGACCCAGTACTTC. Translated, it gives CAWARQGSETQYF. This chain links TRBV30 with TRBJ2-5; 7 bases agree with TRBD1. Trimming removed 5 bases from V and 4 bases from J; junction bases left unmatched: 7. The germline gives CDR1 GTSNPN, CDR2 SVGIG (reference sequence). The CDR3 is made up of 13 amino acids.

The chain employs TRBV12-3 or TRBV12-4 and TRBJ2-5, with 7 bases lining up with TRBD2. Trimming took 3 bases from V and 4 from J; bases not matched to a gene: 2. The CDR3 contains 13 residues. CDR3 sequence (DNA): TGTGCCAGCAGTTTCCCGGGAGGAGAGACCCAGTACTTC. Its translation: CASSFPGGETQYF.

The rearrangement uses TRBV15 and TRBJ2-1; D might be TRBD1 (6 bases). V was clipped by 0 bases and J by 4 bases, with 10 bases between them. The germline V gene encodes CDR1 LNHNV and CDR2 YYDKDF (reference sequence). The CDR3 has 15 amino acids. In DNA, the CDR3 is TGTGCCACCAGCAGAGATCTTACAGGGTACAATGAGCAGTTCTTC. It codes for CATSRDLTGYNEQFF. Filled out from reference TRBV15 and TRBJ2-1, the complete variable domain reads DAMVIQNPRYQVTQFGKPVTLSCSQTLNHNVMYWYQQKSSQAPKLLFHYYDKDFNNEADTPDNFQSRRPNTSFCFLDIRSPGLGDTAMYLCATSRDLTGYNEQFFGPGTRLTVL.

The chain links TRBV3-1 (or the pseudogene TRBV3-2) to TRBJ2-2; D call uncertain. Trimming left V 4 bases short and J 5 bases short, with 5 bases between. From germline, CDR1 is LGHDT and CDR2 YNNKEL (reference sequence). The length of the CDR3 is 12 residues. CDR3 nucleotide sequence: TGTGCCAGCAGCCGACAAACCGGGGAGCTGTTTTTT. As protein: CASSRQTGELFF.

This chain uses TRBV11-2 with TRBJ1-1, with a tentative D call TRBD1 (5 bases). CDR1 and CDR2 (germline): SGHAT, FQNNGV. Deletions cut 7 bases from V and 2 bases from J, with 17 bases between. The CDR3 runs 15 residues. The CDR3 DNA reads TGTGCCAGCACCTCGGTCGTGACAGCCAACACTGAAGCTTTCTTT. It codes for CASTSVVTANTEAFF.

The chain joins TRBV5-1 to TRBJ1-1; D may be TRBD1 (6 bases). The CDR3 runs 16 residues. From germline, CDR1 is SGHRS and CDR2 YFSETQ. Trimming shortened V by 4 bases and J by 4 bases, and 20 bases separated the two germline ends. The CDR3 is CASSPTAGDLSTEAFF. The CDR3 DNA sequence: TGCGCCAGCAGCCCCACGGCAGGGGATTTATCCACTGAAGCTTTCTTT. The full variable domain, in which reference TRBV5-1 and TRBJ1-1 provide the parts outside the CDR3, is KAGVTQTPRYLIKTRGQQVTLSCSPISGHRSVSWYQQTPGQGLQFLFEYFSETQRNKGNFPGRFSGRQFSNSRSEMNVSTLELGDSALYLCASSPTAGDLSTEAFFGQGTRLTVV.

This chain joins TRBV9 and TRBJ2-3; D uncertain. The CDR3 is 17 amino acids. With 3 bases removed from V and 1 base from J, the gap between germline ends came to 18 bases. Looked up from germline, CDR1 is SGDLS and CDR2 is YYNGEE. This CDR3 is CASSARKDFQGTDTQYF. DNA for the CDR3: TGTGCCAGCAGCGCCCGAAAGGATTTCCAGGGCACAGATACGCAGTATTTT.